This T cell receptor beta chain was captured by sequencing in a study of CD8+ T cells in alopecia areata (dated by TCRdb to between 2017 and 2018). A note on the overall study: The treated patients took part in an open-label pilot trial in which moderate-to-severe alopecia areata was treated with oral tofacitinib at 5 to 10 mg twice daily. The SALT score, which quantifies the percentage of affected scalp surface area, was used to measure disease severity in treated patients. Scalp clonality was compared across normal scalp (n=4), patchy alopecia areata scalp (n=8), and alopecia totalis/universalis scalp (n=8). The RNA source kit depended on sample type: the PAXgene miRNA kit for fixed scalp, the miRNeasy kit for PBMCs, and the RNeasy kit for mouse skin. Patients stayed on tofacitinib for 6 to 18 months and then had 6 months of follow-up off drug so that delayed response and recurrence could be assessed. In both human patients and the C3H/HeJ mouse model, the study applied high-throughput TCRbeta sequencing to look at T cell clonal expansion in alopecia areata. In humans, TCRbeta sequencing was performed on scalp tissue and on sorted CD4+ and CD8+ peripheral blood T cells from healthy controls and from patients with patchy or totalis/universalis alopecia areata. Biopsies were taken from tofacitinib-treated patients at baseline and at 4 and 24 weeks of treatment, and a later scalp biopsy was taken in several of the tofacitinib-treated patients. TCRbeta CDR3 regions were amplified by immunoSEQ multiplex PCR with 35 Vbeta forward and 13 Jbeta reverse primers.

This clone has just a few counts. Its antigen is currently not known. Per-nucleotide qualities are absent, and no much larger clonotype sits a single base away. Taken with the paper, the label for treatment or condition translates to: oral pan-JAK inhibitor, 5-10 mg twice daily. Lesional scalp punch biopsies and peripheral blood were obtained from alopecia areata patients. After PBMCs were isolated by density centrifugation and stained for CD3, CD4 and CD8, a FACSAria was used to sort CD4+ and CD8+ T cells. Library creation used the immunoSEQ multiplex PCR assay. To provide template for TCR sequencing, every sample had RNA extracted and reverse transcribed into cDNA. First-strand cDNA was synthesized using SuperScript III with a 2:1 mix of oligo-dT and random hexamers. A synthetic immune receptor repertoire was used to assess amplification bias, and residual bias was removed computationally. Per the authors' processing: Raw reads were preprocessed to remove errors, and CDR3 was defined according to IMGT conventions as the region from the conserved cysteine to phenylalanine. Clonality was computed by normalizing Shannon entropy by log2 of the number of productive unique TCRs and subtracting the result from 1. CD4 or CD8 identity of scalp clones was inferred by cross-referencing scalp TCRbeta sequences with sorted blood CD4 and CD8 repertoires. Entries here come from immuneACCESS through TCRdb and include only in-frame sequences with V and J called. Some clones fail to appear in such tables; in the studies checked, an unresolved V gene covers under half of the shortfall, and the cause of the remainder is unknown. The V and J calls and clone size were taken over from that table, and D and trimming were inferred from the DNA. Within this sample are hundreds of thousands of clones, with around three fifths of them counted one time only. The top ten hold 0.8% to 1% of the sample.

Beyond this particular receptor, the publication reports: Because the treated cohort was small and included a single nonresponder, larger studies are needed to assess links between baseline CD8+ expansion and response. Compared with mice, TCR sequences shared between patients were less clear, possibly partly because of HLA diversity across the patient population. Scalp TCR repertoire analysis is complicated because resident alphabeta T cells in normal human skin are also sequenced, whereas mouse skin is dominated by gammadelta T cells. With tofacitinib, both scalp clonality and the number of expanded CD8+ clones among the top 100 scalp clones went down significantly. During tofacitinib treatment, many expanded lesional clones remained in scalp and blood, and this persistence may partly explain relapse after treatment is stopped. Lesional scalp, especially in alopecia totalis/universalis, showed higher clonality and more expanded CD8+ clones than normal scalp, suggesting antigenic drive.

The CDR3 starts with the cysteine, ends with the phenylalanine, and has 15 residues. Only the CDR3 DNA stays, 45 bases, in frame from base 1. CDR1 SQVTM and CDR2 ANQGSEA are derived from the germline V gene. Ends trimmed: V by 3 bases, J by 6 bases; bases unmatched to a gene: 9. Here the chain combines TRBV29-1 and TRBJ2-1; the junction holds 9 bases that match TRBD2. The sample was CD4+ T cells sorted from blood, taken at week 52, from a patient treated with tofacitinib. This clonotype was obtained from a human donor with alopecia areata. The CDR3 loop reads CSVDGRGGAGNEQFF. The DNA sequence reads TGCAGCGTTGATGGTCGCGGGGGGGCCGGCAATGAGCAGTTCTTC.